This TCR beta chain was recovered during a study of CD8+CD57+ T cells in acquired aplastic anemia. The study, taken as a whole, reports: Common to patients and controls were around 30 CD8+ CDR3 sequences.

As regards this clonotype: Antigen: not known.

V lost 3 bases and J lost 5, with 13 bases in between. Per germline, CDR1 SNHLY and CDR2 FYNNEI. This CDR3 region has 14 residues. CDR3 and TCR beta VDJ profiling relied on genomic DNA as the template. TCRdb called the reads again in MiXCR, with one record for every CDR3 protein. The sample records approximately 70,000 distinct CDR3 sequences, less than 65% being singletons. The sequenced material came from sorted CD4+, CD8+, or CD8+CD57+ T cells (not recorded which) from PBMCs. This TCR was sampled from a human donor in good health, serving as a control. The chain is built from TRBV2 and TRBJ1-2; D is undetermined. CDR3 in amino acids: CASSDRTVGYGYTF. The CDR3 region has the DNA TGTGCCAGCAGTGATAGGACGGTGGGATATGGCTACACCTTC.